Below, 14 T cell receptor beta chains from the same sample are listed, as sequenced in a study of blood T cell repertoires in COVID-19. Clones were read by immunoSEQ multiplex PCR, and TCRdb kept only the in-frame ones, dropping some. The sample yields some 150,000 clones, approximately 83% seen once. Input material: peripheral blood. The receptors were sampled from a human donor in a cohort sampled during active COVID-19.

The V call is TRBV5-6, the J call TRBJ2-2, with D maybe TRBD2 (5 bases). This CDR3 comprises 16 residues. Germline V lookup: CDR1 SGHDT, CDR2 YYEEEE. V was pared by 4 bases and J by 0 bases, with 13 bases between. The CDR3 loop is CASSTISVPNTGELFF. The CDR3 DNA follows: TGTGCCAGCAGCACTATTAGCGTCCCGAACACCGGGGAGCTGTTTTTT.

The chain carries TRBV18 and TRBJ1-6; TRBD1 agrees at 11 bases. There are 18 residues in the CDR3. CDR1 is KGHSH, CDR2 LQKENI, per germline. The junction had 9 bases not matched to a gene; V was cut back by 2 bases and J by 6 bases. CDR3 bases: TGTGCCAGCTCACCAGAGGACAGGGGGCTGGGCTCTAATTCACCCCTCCACTTT. It specifies CASSPEDRGLGSNSPLHF.

This rearrangement joins TRBV7-3 to TRBJ2-1, with 11 bases aligning to TRBD2. The V segment lost 4 bases and the J segment 6 bases; nucleotides outside the gene matches: 5. Germline values: CDR1 SGHTA, CDR2 FQGTGA. The CDR3 contains 15 residues. The CDR3 DNA sequence: TGTGCCAGCAGCTGGACTAGCGGGCCCCTCAATGAGCAGTTCTTC. Translation: CASSWTSGPLNEQFF.

The genes are TRBV2 and TRBJ2-5, with TRBD1 as a possible D gene (6 bases). The germline CDR1 and CDR2 sequences are SNHLY and FYNNEI. Between the trimmed V and J ends, which lost 0 bases and 5 bases, there was a span of 19 bases. This CDR3 comprises 17 residues. In DNA form, the CDR3 reads TGTGCCAGCAGTGAAGCGCTGCCCAACAGGGCGCAGGAGACCCAGTACTTC. Translated: CASSEALPNRAQETQYF.

The chain employs TRBV6-5 and TRBJ2-3; 11 bases agree with TRBD2. The trim removed 6 bases at V and 5 bases at J, leaving 7 bases unmatched. The CDR3 is 15 amino acids. Per germline, CDR1 MNHEY and CDR2 SVGAGI. The CDR3: CASRTTSGGGDTQYF. The CDR3 DNA is TGTGCCAGCAGAACAACTAGCGGGGGAGGAGATACGCAGTATTTT.

This clone has more than one count but fewer than ten. The chain joins TRBV19 to TRBJ1-5, with a weak D call TRBD1 (5 bases). This CDR3 spans 15 amino acids. V lost 9 bases and J lost 4, with 19 bases in between. CDR1 is LNHDA and CDR2 is SQIVND in the germline V gene (reference sequence). CDR3 residues: CASLDSQRSNQPQHF. The CDR3 coding sequence is TGTGCCAGCCTCGACAGTCAGCGTAGTAATCAGCCCCAGCATTTT.

The rearrangement links TRBV28 to TRBJ1-4, with D possibly being TRBD1 (6 bases). The CDR3 is 15 amino acids. The germline V and J ends were trimmed by 1 base and 6 bases, with 12 bases remaining between them. Per germline, CDR1 MDHEN and CDR2 SYDVKM. CDR3 bases: TGTGCCAGCAGTTTATTTCGGGACACCGATGAAAAACTGTTTTTT. It is translated as CASSLFRDTDEKLFF.

V and J are TRBV6-5 and TRBJ1-1, with D possibly being TRBD1 (5 bases). Trimming removed 5 bases at V and 3 bases at J, with 10 bases between. The length of the CDR3 is 13 residues. Germline V CDR1 and CDR2: MNHEY, SVGAGI. The CDR3 here is CASSTRGDTEAFF. DNA for the CDR3: TGTGCCAGCAGTACCCGGGGGGACACTGAAGCTTTCTTT.

The rearrangement links TRBV7-6 to TRBJ2-7, with TRBD1 matching 11 bases. Losses at the gene ends were 1 base for V and 3 bases for J; bases not matched to a gene: 8. Per germline, CDR1 SGHVS and CDR2 FNYEAQ. This CDR3 has 17 residues. CDR3 sequence (DNA): TGTGCCAGCAGCTTAGGAGTTAGGACAGGGGGCCTCTACGAGCAGTACTTC. Translation: CASSLGVRTGGLYEQYF.

The chain has TRBV28 and TRBJ2-2; TRBD1 matches 10 bases. J was trimmed by 4 bases and V by 1 base; bases with no gene match: 6. Looked up from germline, CDR1 is MDHEN and CDR2 is SYDVKM. There are 17 residues in the CDR3. CDR3 in amino acids: CASSLSGTGVSTGELFF. The CDR3 nucleotides read TGTGCCAGCAGTTTATCCGGGACAGGGGTTAGCACCGGGGAGCTGTTTTTT.

The J gene is TRBJ1-1, the V gene TRBV4-1; 7 bases align to TRBD1. The CDR3 sequence is 13 residues long. The junction had 5 bases not matched to a gene; V was cut back by 5 bases and J by 5 bases. Per germline, CDR1 MGHRA and CDR2 YSYEKL. The CDR3 DNA is TGCGCCAGCAGCTCAGGGGGTCGGACTGAAGCTTTCTTT. Translation: CASSSGGRTEAFF.

This rearrangement joins TRBV27 to TRBJ2-5; D gene ambiguous. V shed 4 bases and J shed 3 bases, with 3 bases lying between them. The CDR3 is made up of 11 amino acids. Germline V gene lookup returns CDR1 MNHEY and CDR2 SMNVEV (reference sequence). The CDR3 DNA reads TGTGCCAGCAGTTCCAAAGAGACCCAGTACTTC. Translation gives CASSSKETQYF.

The chain employs TRBV28 and TRBJ1-2, with D possibly being TRBD1 (6 bases). Germline CDR1 and CDR2: MDHEN and SYDVKM. Trimming stripped 5 bases from V and 4 bases from J, with 11 bases between. The CDR3 sequence is 13 residues long. The CDR3 nucleotides are TGTGCCAGCAGTACCCAGGGGTTCTATGGCTACACCTTC. Amino acid sequence: CASSTQGFYGYTF.

The chain employs TRBV2 and TRBJ2-7, with 8 bases fitting TRBD1. The germline CDR1 and CDR2 sequences are SNHLY and FYNNEI. The V and J ends lost 7 bases and 2 bases, in that order; junction bases with no gene match: 7. This CDR3 has 14 amino acids. CDR3 loop: CASNRGDPAYEQYF. Here the CDR3 DNA reads TGTGCCAGCAACAGGGGGGATCCAGCCTACGAGCAGTACTTC.